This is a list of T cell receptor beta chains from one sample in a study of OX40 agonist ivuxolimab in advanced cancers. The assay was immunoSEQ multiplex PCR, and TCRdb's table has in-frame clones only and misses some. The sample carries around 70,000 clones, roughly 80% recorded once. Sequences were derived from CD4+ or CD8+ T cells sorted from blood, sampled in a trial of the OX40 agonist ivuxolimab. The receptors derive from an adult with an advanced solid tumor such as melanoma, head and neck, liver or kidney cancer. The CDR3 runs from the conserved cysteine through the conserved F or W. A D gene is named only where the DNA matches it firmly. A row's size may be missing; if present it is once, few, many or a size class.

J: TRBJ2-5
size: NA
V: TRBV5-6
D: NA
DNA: TGTGCCAGCAGCTTTTTCGGTGTCTATCAGTACCAAGAGACCCAGTACTTC
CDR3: CASSFFGVYQYQETQYF

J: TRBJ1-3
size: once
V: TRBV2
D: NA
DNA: TGTGCCAGCAGTGAAGCGCTTTCCAGGGTGTATGGAAACACCATATATTTT
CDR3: CASSEALSRVYGNTIYF

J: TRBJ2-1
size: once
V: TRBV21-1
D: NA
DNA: TGTGCCAGCAGCAAAGGGACAAGCTTTTACAATGAGCAGTTCTTC
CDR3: CASSKGTSFYNEQFF

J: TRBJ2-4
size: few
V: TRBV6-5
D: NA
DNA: TGTGCCAGCAGTTACTCATTTGTGGAGGGAAACATTCAGTACTTC
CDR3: CASSYSFVEGNIQYF

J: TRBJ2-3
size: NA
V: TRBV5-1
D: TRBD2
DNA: TGCGCCAGCAGCTTGGGTATAGCGGGAGGAGGGCGTGTCACAGATACGCAGTATTTT
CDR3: CASSLGIAGGGRVTDTQYF

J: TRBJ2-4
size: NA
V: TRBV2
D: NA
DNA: TGTGCCAGCACAGCAGGGGCAGAGGGTCGGGAAAACATTCAGTACTTC
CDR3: CASTAGAEGRENIQYF

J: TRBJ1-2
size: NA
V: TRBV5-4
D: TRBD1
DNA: TGTGCCAGCAGATTACAGGGGCGAGGCTACACCTTC
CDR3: CASRLQGRGYTF

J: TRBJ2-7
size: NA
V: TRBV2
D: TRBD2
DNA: TGTGCCAGCAGTGCGTCTAGCGGGGGTTATGAAGAGCAGTACTTC
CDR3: CASSASSGGYEEQYF

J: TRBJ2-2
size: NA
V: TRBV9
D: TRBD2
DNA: TGTGCCAGCTCTTGGACTAGCGGGGACACCGGGGAGCTGTTTTTT
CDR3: CASSWTSGDTGELFF

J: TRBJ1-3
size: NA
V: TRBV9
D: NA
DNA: TGTGCCAGCAGCGTAGGACTCCCAGGTGGGCTCTCTGGAAACACCATATATTTT
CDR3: CASSVGLPGGLSGNTIYF

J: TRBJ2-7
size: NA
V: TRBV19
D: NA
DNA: TGTGCCAGTAGTAGAGACTCGATTTACGAGCAGTACTTC
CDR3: CASSRDSIYEQYF

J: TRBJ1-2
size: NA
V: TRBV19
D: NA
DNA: TGTGCCAGTAGGGTCAGAGCCGGGGCTAACTATGGCTACACCTTC
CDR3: CASRVRAGANYGYTF

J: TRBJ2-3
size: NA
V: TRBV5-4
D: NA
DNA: TGTGCCAGCAGCTTACGGACGAACCTAGCCACAGATACGCAGTATTTT
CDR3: CASSLRTNLATDTQYF

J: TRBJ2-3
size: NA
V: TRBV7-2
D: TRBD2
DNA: TGTGCCAGCAGGACTAGCGGGAGGGCCGTGGCAGATACGCAGTATTTT
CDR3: CASRTSGRAVADTQYF

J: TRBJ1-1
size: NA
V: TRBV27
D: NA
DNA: TGTGCCAGCAGTCACCAGGGAGCCGGAAACACTGAAGCTTTCTTT
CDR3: CASSHQGAGNTEAFF

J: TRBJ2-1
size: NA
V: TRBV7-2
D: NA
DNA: TGTGCCAGCAGCTTAGTTTACCAGGGGGGAAACAATGAGCAGTTCTTC
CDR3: CASSLVYQGGNNEQFF

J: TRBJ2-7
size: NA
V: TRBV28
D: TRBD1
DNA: TGTGCCAGCAGTACACCTGACAGGGTGAAGGACGAGCAGTACTTC
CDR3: CASSTPDRVKDEQYF

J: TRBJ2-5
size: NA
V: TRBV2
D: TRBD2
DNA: TGTGCCAGCCTGGCTAGCGGGGGGTCCGGGACCCAGTACTTC
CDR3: CASLASGGSGTQYF

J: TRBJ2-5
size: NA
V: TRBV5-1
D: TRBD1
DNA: TGCGCCAGCAGCCCCGGGACAGGGGAAGAGACCCAGTACTTC
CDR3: CASSPGTGEETQYF

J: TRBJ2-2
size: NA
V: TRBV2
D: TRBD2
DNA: TGTGCCAGCACCAGGGGACTAGCGGAAACCGGGGAGCTGTTTTTT
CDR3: CASTRGLAETGELFF

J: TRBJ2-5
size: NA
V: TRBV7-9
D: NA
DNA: TGTGCCAGCAGCTTAGGGGAAAAAGAGACCCAGTACTTC
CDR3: CASSLGEKETQYF

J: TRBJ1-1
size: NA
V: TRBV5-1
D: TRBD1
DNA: TGCGCCAGCAGCTTGACAGGGGGCGATAACACTGAAGCTTTCTTT
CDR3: CASSLTGGDNTEAFF

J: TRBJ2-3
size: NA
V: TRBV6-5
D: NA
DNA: TGTGCCAGCAGTTACTCGAACGGGCGTGGAGATACGCAGTATTTT
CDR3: CASSYSNGRGDTQYF

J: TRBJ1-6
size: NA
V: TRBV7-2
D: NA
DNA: TGTGCCAGCAGCCTATTCGGGGACTATAATTCACCCCTCCACTTT
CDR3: CASSLFGDYNSPLHF

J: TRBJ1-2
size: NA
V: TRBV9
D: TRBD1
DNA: TGTGCCAGCACCAGGGACAGTGGCTATGGCTACACCTTC
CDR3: CASTRDSGYGYTF

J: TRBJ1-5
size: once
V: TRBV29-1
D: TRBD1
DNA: TGCAGCGTTACCATGGACAGGGGGAATCAGCCCCAGCATTTT
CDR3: CSVTMDRGNQPQHF

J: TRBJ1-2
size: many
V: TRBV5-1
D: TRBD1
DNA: TGCGCCAGCAGCTACGGACAGGGCGCCACGAATGGCTACACCTTC
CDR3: CASSYGQGATNGYTF

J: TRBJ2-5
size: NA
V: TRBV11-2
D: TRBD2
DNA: TGTGCCAGCAGCTTAAGTTTAGCGGGAGGGGAAGAGACCCAGTACTTC
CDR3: CASSLSLAGGEETQYF

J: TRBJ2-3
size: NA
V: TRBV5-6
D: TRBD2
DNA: TGTGCCAGCAGCTTAGGGCGGGGGGCATACACAGATACGCAGTATTTT
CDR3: CASSLGRGAYTDTQYF

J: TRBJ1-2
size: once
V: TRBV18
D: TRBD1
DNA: TGTGCCAGCTCACCACCGGAGGGGGCAATTAATGGCTACACCTTC
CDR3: CASSPPEGAINGYTF

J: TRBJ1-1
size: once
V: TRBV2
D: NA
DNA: TGTGCCAGCAGTGACAGGGTTAGGACTGAAGCTTTCTTT
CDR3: CASSDRVRTEAFF

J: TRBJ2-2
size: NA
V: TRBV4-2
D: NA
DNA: TGTGCCAGCAGCCAAGACAACAGCCCCGGGGAGCTGTTTTTT
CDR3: CASSQDNSPGELFF

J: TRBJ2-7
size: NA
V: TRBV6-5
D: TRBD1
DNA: TGTGCCAGCAGTTACTCGCGGACAGGGTATGGCGAGCAGTACTTC
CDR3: CASSYSRTGYGEQYF

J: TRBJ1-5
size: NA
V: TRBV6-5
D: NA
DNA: TGTGCCAGCAGTTACGGAGTGGGGATAAATCAGCCCCAGCATTTT
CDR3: CASSYGVGINQPQHF

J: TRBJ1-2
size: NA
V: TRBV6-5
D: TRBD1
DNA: TGTGCCACCGGGACAGCTAGTTACCAAAACTATGGCTACACCTTC
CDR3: CATGTASYQNYGYTF

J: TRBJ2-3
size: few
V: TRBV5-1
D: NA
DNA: TGCGCCAGCAGCTTCCAAGATAGCACAGATACGCAGTATTTT
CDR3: CASSFQDSTDTQYF

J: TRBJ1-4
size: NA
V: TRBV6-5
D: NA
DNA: TGTGCCAGCAGTCCGAAACACCCCGACAGGGAAAAACTGTTTTTT
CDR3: CASSPKHPDREKLFF

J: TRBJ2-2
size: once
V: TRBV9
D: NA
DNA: TGTGCCAGCAGCCCCGGGGACGACACCGGGGAGCTGTTTTTT
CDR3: CASSPGDDTGELFF

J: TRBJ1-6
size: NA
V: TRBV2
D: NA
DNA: TGTGCCAGCAGTGGTCAGTCAGCCAATTCACCCCTCCACTTT
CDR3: CASSGQSANSPLHF

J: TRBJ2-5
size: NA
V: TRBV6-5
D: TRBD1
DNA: TGTGCCAGCAGTTTCTCGGACAGGAGTGGGACCCAGTACTTC
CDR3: CASSFSDRSGTQYF

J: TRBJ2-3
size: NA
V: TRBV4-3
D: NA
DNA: TGCGCCAGCAGCCAAGATCCCAGCGGGCTAACAGATACGCAGTATTTT
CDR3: CASSQDPSGLTDTQYF

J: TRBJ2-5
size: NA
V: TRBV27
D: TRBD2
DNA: TGTGCCAGCAGTAATGTCCAGCGGGAGGGCCGAGAGACCCAGTACTTC
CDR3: CASSNVQREGRETQYF

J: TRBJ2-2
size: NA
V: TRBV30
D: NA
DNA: TGTGCCTCCTTTCGGAGGGGAGGCCACCTTTATGCCGGGGAGCTGTTTTTT
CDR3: CASFRRGGHLYAGELFF

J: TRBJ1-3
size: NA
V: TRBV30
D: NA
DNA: TGTGCCTGGAGTAGGAGGGCTGGAAACACCATATATTTT
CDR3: CAWSRRAGNTIYF

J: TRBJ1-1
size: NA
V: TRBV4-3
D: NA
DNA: TGCGCCAGCAGCCCCGAGGAAGGGGGGGAAGCTTTCTTT
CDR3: CASSPEEGGEAFF